The 23 T cell receptor beta chains listed next were all sequenced from one sample in a study of T cells in Graves' hyperthyroidism and ophthalmopathy. RNA transcripts gave rise to amplified TCR beta CDR3 regions. During a first-round RT-PCR of the TCR CDR3, the HTBI primer set was used. One entry per CDR3 protein, called by TCRdb with MiXCR from the multiplex PCR reads. Of a few hundred thousand distinct CDR3 sequences in the sample, about 18% were seen once. Sequencing was performed on blood. The receptor source for this set is a young man with Graves' ophthalmopathy.

This clonotype appeared many times. The chain links TRBV5-5 to TRBJ1-2; TRBD1 agrees at 9 bases. Trimming removed 1 base from V and 6 bases from J; junction bases left unmatched: 13. CDR1 SGHKS and CDR2 YYEKEE come from the germline V gene (reference sequence). CDR3 size: 17 residues. CDR3 DNA: TGTGCCAGCAGCTTGATCGCGGGACAGGGATCTTCCCATGGCTACACCTTC. It specifies CASSLIAGQGSSHGYTF.

This clonotype was seen a handful of times. V is TRBV9 and J is TRBJ2-3, with D perhaps assigned TRBD1 or TRBD2 (5 bases each). CDR1 is SGDLS, CDR2 YYNGEE, per germline. V lost 3 bases and J lost 6, with 17 bases in between. CDR3 length: 15 amino acids. DNA of the CDR3: TGTGCCAGCAGCGGGGACGGTCAAGTGGGGGATACGCAGTATTTT. Translation: CASSGDGQVGDTQYF. The full variable domain, rest sourced from reference TRBV9 and TRBJ2-3, is DSGVTQTPKHLITATGQRVTLRCSPRSGDLSVYWYQQSLDQGLQFLIQYYNGEERAKGNILERFSAQQFPDLHSELNLSSLELGDSALYFCASSGDGQVGDTQYFGPGTRLTVL.

At least ten counts were recorded for this clonotype. V gene TRBV6-1 combines with J gene TRBJ2-5, with TRBD1 identical over 7 bases. Losses at the gene ends were 1 base for V and 5 bases for J; bases not matched to a gene: 13. Germline loops: CDR1 MNHNS, CDR2 SASEGT. The CDR3 is 17 amino acids. The chain's CDR3 is CASSEGDRLPGGETQYF. The CDR3 DNA follows: TGTGCCAGCAGTGAAGGGGACAGACTGCCAGGCGGGGAGACCCAGTACTTC.

This clonotype was seen ten or more times. V gene TRBV20-1 combines with J gene TRBJ2-1, with 10 bases identical to TRBD1. V shed 3 bases, J shed 4 bases, and the junction held 6 bases outside the gene matches. CDR1 DFQATT and CDR2 SNEGSKA come from the germline V gene (reference sequence). The CDR3 covers 15 residues. The CDR3 nucleotides are TGCAGTGCTAGTCCGGACAGGGGGGGGTACAATGAGCAGTTCTTC. This encodes CSASPDRGGYNEQFF.

The chain is built from TRBV19 and TRBJ1-1; the D is unclear. The V end was cut by 7 bases, the J end by 4 bases, with 16 bases between. Per the germline V gene, CDR1 is LNHDA and CDR2 is SQIVND (reference sequence). The CDR3 loop spans 14 amino acids. DNA for the CDR3: TGTGCCAGTACCTCGATAGGGAGGCGCACTGAAGCTTTCTTT. This codes for CASTSIGRRTEAFF.

In its sample, this clonotype was seen many times. The chain employs TRBV7-9 and TRBJ1-2; D unresolved. The V gene's germline CDR1 is SEHNR and CDR2 FQNEAQ (reference sequence). Trimming cost V 1 base and J 8 bases, with 17 bases left between them. The CDR3 runs 15 residues. The CDR3 reads CASSLVAEETSGYTF. As DNA, the CDR3 is TGTGCCAGCAGCTTAGTGGCCGAGGAGACGTCCGGCTACACCTTC. Full variable domain (rest looked up from reference TRBV7-9 and TRBJ1-2): DTGVSQNPRHKITKRGQNVTFRCDPISEHNRLYWYRQTLGQGPEFLTYFQNEAQLEKSRLLSDRFSAERPKGSFSTLEIQRTEQGDSAMYLCASSLVAEETSGYTFGSGTRLTVV.

Many counts were recorded for this clonotype. J is TRBJ2-3 and V is TRBV5-1, with 11 nucleotides matching TRBD1. V was clipped by 4 bases and J by 2 bases; unmatched bases: 3. Germline CDR1 SGHRS, CDR2 YFSETQ. The CDR3 loop spans 15 amino acids. CDR3 sequence (DNA): TGCGCCAGCAGCCGGGACAGGGGGAACACAGATACGCAGTATTTT. Its translation is CASSRDRGNTDTQYF.

The chain combines TRBV7-9 with TRBJ2-2; D could derive from TRBD1 or TRBD2 (5 bases each). Trimming pared 5 bases from V and 11 bases from J, leaving 15 bases between. The length of the CDR3 is 13 residues. Germline V lookup: CDR1 SEHNR, CDR2 FQNEAQ (reference sequence). The chain's CDR3 is CASSNGATRELFF. The CDR3 DNA reads TGTGCCAGCAGCAACGGGGCCACTCGAGAGCTGTTTTTT.

The table lists this clonotype with many counts. The V call is TRBV2, the J call TRBJ1-2, with 7 bases fitting TRBD1. CDR3 length equals 12 residues. V shed 10 bases, J shed 2 bases, and the junction held 4 bases outside the gene matches. Germline CDR1 SNHLY, CDR2 FYNNEI. DNA of the CDR3: TGTGCCATCGTACAGGGGAACTATGGCTACACCTTC. Translating gives CAIVQGNYGYTF.

A note on this clonotype: A much larger clone differs from this one at a single base, so this may be a read error. The V call is TRBV20-1, the J call TRBJ1-5, with D possibly being TRBD1 (5 bases). This CDR3 region has 13 residues. The germline V gene encodes CDR1 DFQATT and CDR2 SNEGSKA (reference sequence). V was shortened by 7 bases and J by 9 bases, with 19 bases between the two germline ends. CDR3 residues: CSVGIGVDRPQHF. The DNA of the CDR3 is TGCAGTGTCGGGATAGGGGTTGATCGGCCCCAGCATTTT.

This clonotype has more than one count but fewer than ten. The gene calls are TRBV6-1 and TRBJ2-7; D unclear. The CDR3 is 14 residues long. V was clipped by 6 bases and J by 3 bases, with 15 bases between them. Germline values: CDR1 MNHNS, CDR2 SASEGT. CDR3 DNA: TGTGCCAGCAGACCCCCGGGTCCCGTCTACGAGCAGTACTTC. Encoded protein: CASRPPGPVYEQYF.

This clonotype was counted ten times or more. The chain links TRBV6-1 to TRBJ1-1, with D possibly TRBD1 on 6 matching bases. This CDR3 region has 13 residues. V was trimmed by 5 bases and J by 7 bases, leaving 14 bases between them. Germline CDR1 reads MNHNS; CDR2 reads SASEGT. CDR3 sequence: CASSNYREGEAFF. CDR3 nucleotide sequence: TGTGCCAGCAGTAACTACAGGGAGGGTGAAGCTTTCTTT.

This clonotype was seen ten or more times. J is TRBJ2-3 and V is TRBV5-8, with TRBD1 as a possible D gene (6 bases). CDR3 size: 14 residues. The ends were cut back, 9 bases at V and 1 base at J, with 15 bases in the middle. Germline V lookup: CDR1 SGHTS, CDR2 YDEGEE. CDR3 residues: CATAQGTGTDTQYF. Written as DNA, the CDR3 is TGTGCCACCGCACAGGGAACGGGCACAGATACGCAGTATTTT.

The CDR3 coding sequence is TGTGCCAGCTCTCGCGGACAGGGAGGGGAAGGCACTGAAGCTTTCTTT. Encoded protein: CASSRGQGGEGTEAFF. This chain uses TRBV18 with TRBJ1-1, with TRBD1 matching over 8 bases. This CDR3 spans 16 amino acids. From germline, CDR1 is KGHSH and CDR2 LQKENI. The V gene end was trimmed by 6 bases and the J gene end by 4 bases; junction bases not matched to a gene: 13.

Comments on this clonotype: Its ends do not fully match the called genes, so a read error is possible. This sequence joins TRBV5-1 and TRBJ2-7, with D unresolved. Per the germline V gene, CDR1 is SGHRS and CDR2 is YFSETQ. This CDR3 is built from 16 residues. CDR3 sequence reads: CASSPLSGSGVYEQYF. In DNA form, the CDR3 reads TGTGCCAGCAGCCCTCTTTCCGGGTCAGGAGTCTACGAGCAGTACTTC.

This chain uses TRBV5-4 with TRBJ2-5; 12 nucleotides line up with TRBD2. This CDR3 is 14 amino acids long. The germline gives CDR1 SGHNT, CDR2 YYREEE (reference sequence). The V gene end was trimmed by 4 bases and the J gene end by 5 bases; junction bases not matched to a gene: 3. The CDR3 loop is CASSKTSGRETQYF. CDR3 sequence (DNA): TGTGCCAGCAGCAAAACTAGCGGGAGGGAGACCCAGTACTTC.

This clonotype was seen many times. V gene TRBV29-1 combines with J gene TRBJ2-2; 8 positions match TRBD1. The CDR3 has 14 residues. Germline lookup yields CDR1 SQVTM and CDR2 ANQGSEA. Unmatched junction bases numbered 3, after V lost 5 bases and J lost 1 base. CDR3 loop: CSVQGTGNTGELFF. CDR3 DNA sequence: TGCAGCGTTCAGGGGACAGGGAACACCGGGGAGCTGTTTTTT.

The chain combines TRBV28 with TRBJ1-3; the D gene is possibly TRBD1 (5 bases). Trimming shortened V by 7 bases and J by 0 bases, and 16 bases separated the two germline ends. The germline V gene encodes CDR1 MDHEN and CDR2 SYDVKM. This CDR3 contains 16 residues. The CDR3 DNA reads as TGTGCCAGCAATTCCGTCGACAGAAGCTCTGGAAACACCATATATTTT. The encoded protein is CASNSVDRSSGNTIYF.

The chain uses TRBV9 and TRBJ2-1, with D possibly being TRBD2 (6 bases). The CDR3 totals 14 residues. Per germline, CDR1 SGDLS and CDR2 YYNGEE. Trimming pared 4 bases from V and 2 bases from J, leaving 10 bases between. CDR3 coding DNA: TGTGCCAGCAGCCCATCGGGAGCCTACAATGAGCAGTTCTTC. Residues: CASSPSGAYNEQFF.

This clonotype appeared many times. The chain couples TRBV6-1 to TRBJ1-4; D is uncertain. Germline V gene data show CDR1 as MNHNS and CDR2 as SASEGT. V dropped 0 bases and J dropped 7 bases, with 9 bases sitting between them. This CDR3 has 14 residues. CDR3 loop: CASSEARSAEKLFF. The CDR3 DNA follows: TGTGCCAGCAGTGAAGCGAGGAGCGCTGAAAAACTGTTTTTT.

This clonotype occurred many times. This chain links TRBV5-1 with TRBJ1-2, with D perhaps matching TRBD1 (6 bases). This CDR3 contains 15 residues. Germline lookup yields CDR1 SGHRS and CDR2 YFSETQ. The V end was cut by 2 bases, the J end by 0 bases, with 11 bases between. In nucleotides, the CDR3 is TGCGCCAGCAGCTTAGCGGGGGCGGCTAACTATGGCTACACCTTC. This codes for CASSLAGAANYGYTF.

This clonotype was recorded a few times. The chain employs TRBV4-2 and TRBJ2-2; D might be TRBD2 (6 bases). The V and J ends lost 0 bases and 6 bases respectively, with 11 bases between them. The CDR3 totals 15 residues. The V gene's germline CDR1 is LGHNA and CDR2 YNFKEQ. CDR3: CASSQDGTGAGELFF. CDR3 bases: TGTGCCAGCAGCCAAGATGGCACGGGGGCCGGGGAGCTGTTTTTT.

This clonotype was seen ten or more times. V usage is TRBV20-1 and J usage is TRBJ2-1; 7 bases are a match to TRBD2. This CDR3 is built from 15 residues. V shed 0 bases, J shed 3 bases, and the junction held 5 bases outside the gene matches. CDR1 and CDR2 (germline): DFQATT, SNEGSKA (reference sequence). CDR3 nucleotides: TGCAGTGCTAGAGATCAGCGGGGAAACTACAATGAGCAGTTCTTC. Translation gives CSARDQRGNYNEQFF.